Described below is a single TCR beta chain sequence and its context. The data were taken from a study of somatic mutations in cytotoxic T cells in rheumatoid arthritis. Measured with immunoSEQ multiplex PCR; TCRdb has only the in-frame clones, and not every one. The table includes tens of thousands of clones, about four fifths detected once. Germline V lookup: CDR1 MNHEY, CDR2 SMNVEV (reference sequence). Trimming shortened V by 1 base and J by 7 bases, and 11 bases separated the two germline ends. The CDR3 spans 15 residues. The V and J genes are TRBV27 and TRBJ1-6, with a tentative D call TRBD1 (5 bases). Sequencing input: CD8+ T cells sorted from blood. This clonotype was obtained from an adult with rheumatoid arthritis. The CDR3 spells CASSLWGSINSPLHF. In DNA, the CDR3 is TGTGCCAGCAGTTTATGGGGGTCCATAAATTCACCCCTCCACTTT.